This T cell receptor beta chain was found in a study of T cell clusters in autoimmune cytopenias. General study points: No cluster-lack signature appeared between secondary cytopenia and chronic lymphocytic leukemia patients, apparently due to lymphoma masking. Primary autoimmune cytopenia patients seemingly lacked the physiological T cell clusters found in healthy donors. TRB repertoire shifts in secondary cytopenia and chronic lymphocytic leukemia mostly reflected lymphoma, not autoimmunity.

Each sample's input was around 250 ng genomic DNA, some 38,000 genome equivalents. Comment on this clonotype: Its specificity is not known.

CDR1 is SGHTA and CDR2 is FQGNSA in the germline V gene. The CDR3 is 14 amino acids. TRB rearrangements were amplified by touch-down multiplex PCR with mixed TRB-A/B primers. TCRdb re-called the multiplex PCR reads and gives one entry per CDR3 protein, without DNA. In all, the sample yields approximately 7,000 distinct CDR3 sequences. The source is a human donor with an autoimmune cytopenia or autoimmune hepatitis (not recorded which). The J gene is TRBJ1-2, the V gene TRBV7-2; the TCRdb D gene call, TRBD1, has no DNA to confirm it. Specimen: peripheral blood. The CDR3 sequence: CASSRAGTGEGYTF.